The next 13 T cell receptor beta chains were all read from a single sample in a study of cytomegalovirus exposure and HLA in healthy donors. Vbeta (60) and Jbeta (13) primers were used in the PCR. Produced via immunoSEQ multiplex PCR; TCRdb's table is partial and in-frame only. The table has some 150,000 clones, approximately 85% seen once; the top ten hold 5% to 6.5%. Sequenced sample: PBMCs. The receptors here all came from a man aged 50-59 years in good health and CMV-seropositive.

Only a few counts were recorded for this clone. The chain employs TRBV13 and TRBJ1-2; 12 nucleotides line up with TRBD1. CDR1 and CDR2 from the germline V gene are PRHDT and FYEKMQ (reference sequence). The V and J ends lost 5 bases and 4 bases, in that order; junction bases with no gene match: 2. This CDR3 is 14 amino acids long. CDR3 in amino acids: CASSGTGGFYGYTF. The CDR3 DNA reads as TGTGCCAGCAGCGGGACAGGGGGCTTCTATGGCTACACCTTC.

The gene calls are TRBV5-5 and TRBJ2-7; the match to TRBD2 covers 8 bases. Germline V CDR1 and CDR2: SGHKS, YYEKEE (reference sequence). The V segment lost 4 bases and the J segment 6 bases; nucleotides outside the gene matches: 12. The CDR3 contains 15 residues. CDR3 amino acids: CASSPWDRREGEQYF. The CDR3 DNA reads as TGTGCCAGCAGCCCCTGGGACCGCCGGGAGGGCGAGCAGTACTTC.

The chain combines TRBV5-4 with TRBJ2-7; 11 nucleotides match TRBD2. This CDR3 is built from 16 residues. J was trimmed by 2 bases and V by 0 bases; bases with no gene match: 4. Germline values: CDR1 SGHNT, CDR2 YYREEE (reference sequence). The chain's CDR3 is CASSLAGTSGAYEQYF. CDR3 in DNA: TGTGCCAGCAGCTTGGCCGGGACTAGCGGAGCCTACGAGCAGTACTTC.

The chain joins TRBV10-1 to TRBJ2-3, with 7 bases matching TRBD2. The CDR3 covers 15 residues. The germline CDR1 and CDR2 sequences are WNHNN and SYGVQD (reference sequence). V trimming: 4 bases; J trimming: 1 base; junction bases outside the gene matches: 5. The CDR3 protein is CASSGVTSGTDTQYF. For the CDR3, the DNA is TGCGCCAGCAGTGGGGTCACTAGCGGCACAGATACGCAGTATTTT.

This rearrangement joins TRBV5-6 to TRBJ1-2; D may be TRBD1 (5 bases). The CDR3 is 13 amino acids. V lost 2 bases to trimming and J lost 4 bases, with 9 bases between them. CDR1 is SGHDT and CDR2 is YYEEEE in the germline V gene. This CDR3 is CASSLDSLYGYTF. In DNA, the CDR3 is TGTGCCAGCAGCTTAGACAGCCTCTATGGCTACACCTTC. The full variable domain, completed using reference TRBV5-6 and TRBJ1-2, is DAGVTQSPTHLIKTRGQQVTLRCSPKSGHDTVSWYQQALGQGPQFIFQYYEEEERQRGNFPDRFSGHQFPNYSSELNVNALLLGDSALYLCASSLDSLYGYTFGSGTRLTVV.

J is TRBJ1-4 and V is TRBV6-4, with a weak D call TRBD1 (5 bases). V gave up 8 bases and J gave up 3 bases, with 16 bases separating them. From germline, CDR1 is MRHNA and CDR2 SNTAGT. The CDR3 covers 15 residues. CDR3 nucleotides: TGTGCCAGCCTTACTAGCGGGGCGTCTAATGAAAAACTGTTTTTT. Its translation is CASLTSGASNEKLFF.

The chain employs TRBV27 and TRBJ2-3; D unclear. Per the germline V gene, CDR1 is MNHEY and CDR2 is SMNVEV (reference sequence). The CDR3 spans 15 residues. V lost 8 bases, J lost 2 bases, and 17 bases lay in between. CDR3 amino acids: CASALSGASTDTQYF. CDR3 coding DNA: TGTGCCAGCGCCTTAAGTGGAGCTTCCACAGATACGCAGTATTTT.

The count of this clone is one. This sequence joins TRBV28 and TRBJ1-5; a possible D gene is TRBD1 (5 bases). The CDR3 covers 16 residues. V lost 1 base to trimming and J lost 2 bases, with 12 bases between them. CDR1 and CDR2 (germline): MDHEN, SYDVKM. CDR3 sequence (DNA): TGTGCCAGCAGTTTATTCAGGAGGGGTGGCAATCAGCCCCAGCATTTT. It codes for CASSLFRRGGNQPQHF. Full variable domain (rest looked up from reference TRBV28 and TRBJ1-5): DVKVTQSSRYLVKRTGEKVFLECVQDMDHENMFWYRQDPGLGLRLIYFSYDVKMKEKGDIPEGYSVSREKKERFSLILESASTNQTSMYLCASSLFRRGGNQPQHFGDGTRLSIL.

The chain couples TRBV29-1 to TRBJ1-1, with 8 bases that match TRBD1. CDR3 length: 15 residues. V was pared by 5 bases and J by 7 bases, with 15 bases of the junction left unmatched. Germline V gene sequence: CDR1 SQVTM, CDR2 ANQGSEA. Here the CDR3 reads CSVSRDRRGTDEAFF. Here the CDR3 DNA reads TGCAGCGTTAGCCGGGACAGGAGGGGAACAGATGAAGCTTTCTTT.

The V gene is TRBV30, the J gene TRBJ2-3; 7 nucleotides align to TRBD1. In germline, CDR1 is GTSNPN, CDR2 SVGIG (reference sequence). The CDR3 spans 11 residues. V dropped 8 bases and J dropped 3; count of bases not matched to a gene: 2. CDR3 nucleotides: TGTGCCGGGACAGAAACAGATACGCAGTATTTT. This translates into CAGTETDTQYF.

V usage is TRBV6-1 and J usage is TRBJ1-4; 8 bases are shared with TRBD1. Germline CDR1 reads MNHNS; CDR2 reads SASEGT. The CDR3 contains 15 residues. V gave up 6 bases and J gave up 6 bases; unmatched junction bases: 9. As DNA, the CDR3 is TGTGCCAGCAGGGGACAGGTGCGAGGGGATGAAAAACTGTTTTTT. Its protein product is CASRGQVRGDEKLFF.

V usage is TRBV7-8 and J usage is TRBJ2-3; 9 bases fit TRBD1. CDR1 SGHVS and CDR2 FQNEAQ come from the germline V gene. CDR3 length equals 15 residues. V dropped 1 base and J dropped 4; count of bases not matched to a gene: 3. Here the CDR3 DNA reads TGTGCCAGCAGCTTAGGGGACAGGGACGCAGATACGCAGTATTTT. It codes for CASSLGDRDADTQYF.

This clone came up a few times. The chain has TRBV11-2 and TRBJ2-3; 16 bases map to TRBD2. V gave up 4 bases and J gave up 2 bases; unmatched junction bases: 6. Germline V lookup: CDR1 SGHAT, CDR2 FQNNGV. CDR3 size: 18 residues. The DNA of the CDR3 is TGTGCCAGCAGCTGGGGGACTAGCGGGAGGGTTAACACAGATACGCAGTATTTT. Encoded protein: CASSWGTSGRVNTDTQYF.